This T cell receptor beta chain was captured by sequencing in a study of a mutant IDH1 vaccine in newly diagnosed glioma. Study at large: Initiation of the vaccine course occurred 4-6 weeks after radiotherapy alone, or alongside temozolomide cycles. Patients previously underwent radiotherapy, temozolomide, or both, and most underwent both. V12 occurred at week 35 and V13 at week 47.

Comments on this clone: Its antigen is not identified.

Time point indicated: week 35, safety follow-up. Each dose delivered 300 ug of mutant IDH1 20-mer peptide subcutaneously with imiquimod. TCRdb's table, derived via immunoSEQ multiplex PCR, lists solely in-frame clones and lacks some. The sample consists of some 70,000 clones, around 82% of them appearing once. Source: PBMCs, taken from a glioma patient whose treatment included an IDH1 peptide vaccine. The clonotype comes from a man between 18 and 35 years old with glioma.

In nucleotides, the CDR3 is TGTGCCAGCAGTCTGGGACAAGGAATAGATAGGGCTTTCTTT. Amino acid sequence: CASSLGQGIDRAFF. The rearrangement links TRBV11-1 to TRBJ1-1; maybe TRBD1 (6 bases). Per the germline V gene, CDR1 is SGHAT and CDR2 is FQDESV (reference sequence). The CDR3 spans 14 residues. The V and J ends lost 6 bases and 11 bases respectively, with 22 bases between them.